The next 15 T cell receptor beta chains were all read from a single sample in a study of T cells after posttransplantation cyclophosphamide. The data were produced by immunoSEQ multiplex PCR, yet TCRdb's version contains in-frame clones alone and is incomplete. The record shows 37,000 or so clones for this sample, with no singletons present. The sequenced sample consisted of PBMCs. These receptor sequences come from a man younger than 40 in good health and a related stem cell transplant donor.

This clone was observed many times. The V and J genes are TRBV24-1 and TRBJ2-1; 11 bases agree with TRBD1. Losses at the gene ends were 2 bases for V and 8 bases for J; bases not matched to a gene: 7. From germline, CDR1 is KGHDR and CDR2 SFDVKD. The CDR3 runs 16 residues. Written as DNA, the CDR3 is TGTGCCACCAGTGATTCGGACAGGGGGCGGATCTATGAGCAGTTCTTC. It is translated as CATSDSDRGRIYEQFF.

This clone was detected many times. The chain employs TRBV5-1 and TRBJ2-3, with 9 bases that match TRBD2. V gave up 7 bases and J gave up 0 bases; unmatched junction bases: 12. Germline V gene lookup returns CDR1 SGHRS and CDR2 YFSETQ. The CDR3 totals 17 residues. CDR3 region: CASERRLAGLSTDTQYF. The CDR3 DNA reads as TGCGCCAGCGAACGGCGGCTAGCGGGGCTTAGCACAGATACGCAGTATTTT.

In this sample, this clone turned up many times. The CDR3 loop is CASLFSGANVLTF. CDR3 bases: TGTGCCAGCCTCTTCTCTGGGGCCAACGTCCTGACTTTC. The J gene is TRBJ2-6, the V gene TRBV28; D gene ambiguous. CDR3 length: 13 amino acids. The V and J ends lost 8 bases and 0 bases respectively, with 5 bases between them. Per the germline V gene, CDR1 is MDHEN and CDR2 is SYDVKM.

The chain joins TRBV9 to TRBJ2-7; TRBD2 matches at 9 bases. V shed 4 bases, J shed 1 base, and the junction held 6 bases outside the gene matches. Germline-derived CDR1 and CDR2 are SGDLS and YYNGEE. The CDR3 spans 15 residues. The CDR3 DNA reads TGTGCCAGCAGCCCTCGCAGCGGGGGGTCCTACGAGCAGTACTTC. Translating gives CASSPRSGGSYEQYF. Complete variable domain (other parts from reference TRBV9 and TRBJ2-7): DSGVTQTPKHLITATGQRVTLRCSPRSGDLSVYWYQQSLDQGLQFLIQYYNGEERAKGNILERFSAQQFPDLHSELNLSSLELGDSALYFCASSPRSGGSYEQYFGPGTRLTVT.

This clone was observed a handful of times. This sequence joins TRBV13 and TRBJ1-2; 9 nucleotides line up with TRBD1. Germline lookup yields CDR1 PRHDT and CDR2 FYEKMQ (reference sequence). The CDR3 extends over 17 amino acids. The J segment lost 4 bases and the V segment lost 0 bases, leaving 9 bases of the junction unmatched. CDR3 nucleotides: TGTGCCAGCAGCTTAGGAAGTGGAACAGGGGGCATCTATGGCTACACCTTC. Translation: CASSLGSGTGGIYGYTF.

This clone is categorized as medium-sized (0.01 to 0.1%). The J gene is TRBJ2-3, the V gene TRBV6-4; TRBD2 matches 9 bases. The germline CDR1 and CDR2 sequences are MRHNA and SNTAGT. V lost 4 bases, J lost 2 bases, and 1 base stayed unmatched. This CDR3 is 14 amino acids long. The CDR3 region has the DNA TGTGCCAGCAGTGGCGGGGGGGCCACAGATACGCAGTATTTT. Translated: CASSGGGATDTQYF.

This clone was observed many times. This chain links TRBV29-1 with TRBJ1-1, with D tentatively TRBD1 (5 bases). Per germline, CDR1 SQVTM and CDR2 ANQGSEA. CDR3 size: 13 residues. V lost 4 bases and J 5 bases, leaving 14 bases between the germline ends. Here the CDR3 reads CSVAKGQRTEAFF. For the CDR3, the DNA is TGCAGCGTTGCGAAGGGGCAGAGGACTGAAGCTTTCTTT. Full variable domain (missing parts from reference TRBV29-1 and TRBJ1-1): SAVISQKPSRDICQRGTSLTIQCQVDSQVTMMFWYRQQPGQSLTLIATANQGSEATYESGFVIDKFPISRPNLTFSTLTVSNMSPEDSSIYLCSVAKGQRTEAFFGQGTRLTVV.

This clone was counted ten times or more. The chain has TRBV4-1 and TRBJ1-1; D gene ambiguous. CDR1 is MGHRA and CDR2 is YSYEKL in the germline V gene. The V gene lost 5 bases and the J gene lost 0 bases, with 7 bases spanning the gap. The CDR3 spans 13 residues. The CDR3 bases are TGCGCCAGCAGCTCCACACTGAACACTGAAGCTTTCTTT. Encoded protein: CASSSTLNTEAFF.

This clone was counted between two and nine times. The V and J genes are TRBV5-1 and TRBJ2-3; TRBD2 matches at 10 bases. The CDR3 is made up of 16 amino acids. J lost 1 base, V lost 5 bases, and 7 bases had no gene match. Looked up from germline, CDR1 is SGHRS and CDR2 is YFSETQ. The DNA for the CDR3 is TGCGCCAGCAGAAAGGCCGGACTAGCGGGCACAGATACGCAGTATTTT. Its protein product is CASRKAGLAGTDTQYF. The whole variable domain, filled in from reference TRBV5-1 and TRBJ2-3, reads KAGVTQTPRYLIKTRGQQVTLSCSPISGHRSVSWYQQTPGQGLQFLFEYFSETQRNKGNFPGRFSGRQFSNSRSEMNVSTLELGDSALYLCASRKAGLAGTDTQYFGPGTRLTVL.

The J gene is TRBJ2-5, the V gene TRBV7-9; 7 bases line up with TRBD1. With V trimmed by 2 bases and J by 1 base, 7 bases remained unmatched. The CDR3 totals 16 residues. CDR1 is SEHNR, CDR2 FQNEAQ, per germline (reference sequence). The CDR3 region has the DNA TGTGCCAGCAGCTTAAGGCCCGGACAGGTCCAAGAGACCCAGTACTTC. Its translation: CASSLRPGQVQETQYF.

At least ten counts were recorded for this clone. This chain connects TRBV5-4 to TRBJ1-6; TRBD1 matches at 8 bases. The CDR3 sequence is 14 residues long. Losses at the gene ends were 2 bases for V and 7 bases for J; bases not matched to a gene: 2. Germline CDR1 reads SGHNT; CDR2 reads YYREEE (reference sequence). The CDR3 reads CASSLRQGNSPLHF. Here the CDR3 DNA reads TGTGCCAGCAGCTTACGACAGGGGAATTCACCCCTCCACTTT.

This clone appeared many times. The genes are TRBV5-1 and TRBJ2-7, with D perhaps TRBD1 (5 bases). The CDR3 totals 14 residues. V shed 2 bases and J shed 2 bases, with 11 bases lying between them. The germline CDR1 and CDR2 sequences are SGHRS and YFSETQ. The DNA of the CDR3 is TGCGCCAGCAGCTTCGCCGACAGCACCTACGAGCAGTACTTC. The encoded protein is CASSFADSTYEQYF.

The chain combines TRBV24-1 with TRBJ2-5, with 9 nucleotides matching TRBD1. Per the germline V gene, CDR1 is KGHDR and CDR2 is SFDVKD. This CDR3 has 15 residues. V dropped 2 bases and J dropped 4; count of bases not matched to a gene: 4. The CDR3 DNA sequence: TGTGCCACCAGTGATTCGGGACAGGGAGGAGAGACCCAGTACTTC. Its protein product is CATSDSGQGGETQYF.

The table lists this clone with many counts. The chain joins TRBV5-8 to TRBJ2-6; the D gene is possibly TRBD1 (5 bases). CDR3 length: 13 residues. V was cut by 6 bases and J by 7 bases, with 11 bases left in between. The V gene's germline CDR1 is SGHTS and CDR2 YDEGEE. The CDR3 coding sequence is TGTGCCAGCAAAGTCAGGGCCGCCAACGTCCTGACTTTC. This codes for CASKVRAANVLTF.

This clone was seen ten or more times. V is TRBV11-2 and J is TRBJ2-1; 7 positions agree with TRBD2. In germline, CDR1 is SGHAT, CDR2 FQNNGV. With 5 bases clipped from V and 10 bases from J, the junction kept 8 bases outside the gene matches. This CDR3 has 13 residues. CDR3 amino acids: CASSRTRTGEQFF. The CDR3 DNA follows: TGTGCCAGCAGCAGGACTAGGACCGGGGAGCAGTTCTTC. Full variable domain (missing parts from reference TRBV11-2 and TRBJ2-1): EAGVAQSPRYKIIEKRQSVAFWCNPISGHATLYWYQQILGQGPKLLIQFQNNGVVDDSQLPKDRFSAERLKGVDSTLKIQPAKLEDSAVYLCASSRTRTGEQFFGPGTRLTVL.